These 4 T cell receptor beta chains came from one sample sequenced in a study of T cells in Graves' hyperthyroidism and ophthalmopathy. Amplification yielded TCR beta CDR3 regions, with RNA transcripts as the source. First-round RT-PCR targeting the TCR CDR3 was performed with the HTBI primer set. TCRdb re-analysed the multiplex PCR reads in MiXCR, keeping a single row per CDR3 protein. The sample holds approximately 610,000 distinct CDR3 sequences, 16% seen once. Specimen: blood. The receptors derive from a woman aged 18-30 years with Graves' hyperthyroidism.

This clonotype has only a few counts. The CDR3 protein is CASSLGEAAVHTDTQYF. The CDR3 nucleotides are TGTGCCAGCAGCTTAGGTGAGGCGGCAGTACACACAGATACGCAGTATTTT. This rearrangement joins TRBV11-2 to TRBJ2-3; no clear D. The CDR3 spans 17 residues. Germline-derived CDR1 and CDR2 are SGHAT and FQNNGV. Trimming cost V 1 base and J 2 bases, with 16 bases left between them.

In this sample, this clonotype turned up many times. The V and J genes are TRBV5-5 and TRBJ1-2, with D maybe TRBD1 (5 bases). V lost 0 bases to trimming and J lost 5 bases, with 11 bases between them. The CDR3 extends over 14 amino acids. Germline-derived CDR1 and CDR2 are SGHKS and YYEKEE (reference sequence). CDR3 loop: CASSLGQRDYGYTF. CDR3 DNA: TGTGCCAGCAGCTTGGGACAGAGGGATTATGGCTACACCTTC.

Concerning this clonotype itself: This may be a read error: a much more frequent sequence differs by one nucleotide. This chain joins TRBV3-1 and TRBJ2-3; D unresolved. This CDR3 is 14 amino acids long. Germline-derived CDR1 and CDR2 are LGHDT and YNNKEL (reference sequence). CDR3 nucleotide sequence: TGTGCCAGCAGCCAAGGAGCAACGGCAGAGACGCAGTATTTT. Encoded protein: CASSQGATAETQYF.

This clonotype was seen once. The chain is built from TRBV7-9 and TRBJ1-2; D perhaps matches TRBD1 (5 bases). Germline assignment: CDR1 SEHNR and CDR2 FQNEAQ (reference sequence). CDR3 length: 14 amino acids. Trimming cost V 1 base and J 6 bases, with 12 bases left between them. CDR3 residues: CASSLEGRRDGYTF. The CDR3 coding sequence is TGTGCCAGCAGCTTAGAGGGGCGTAGGGATGGCTACACCTTC. Full variable domain (rest looked up from reference TRBV7-9 and TRBJ1-2): DTGVSQNPRHKITKRGQNVTFRCDPISEHNRLYWYRQTLGQGPEFLTYFQNEAQLEKSRLLSDRFSAERPKGSFSTLEIQRTEQGDSAMYLCASSLEGRRDGYTFGSGTRLTVV.